The 19 T cell receptor beta chains below all came from one sample that was sequenced in a study of T cell responses to AZD1222 COVID-19 vaccine. Sequenced by immunoSEQ multiplex PCR; TCRdb stores in-frame clones only, minus some. The sample lists about 98,000 clones; more than 85% were seen once. The sequences come from peripheral blood, collected on day 0 of AZD1222 vaccination. These receptors were collected from an adult in good health.

The chain employs TRBV4-3 and TRBJ2-4; D remains unclear. V lost 0 bases and J 6 bases, leaving 15 bases between the germline ends. Germline V gives CDR1 LGHNA, CDR2 YSLEER. This CDR3 spans 16 amino acids. This chain's CDR3 is CASSQDLKGLGNIQYF. In DNA, the CDR3 is TGCGCCAGCAGCCAAGATTTGAAGGGTTTGGGAAACATTCAGTACTTC.

The chain joins TRBV5-1 to TRBJ2-5; 11 positions match TRBD2. The CDR3 sequence is 16 residues long. Unmatched junction bases numbered 9, after V lost 5 bases and J lost 3 bases. Germline-derived CDR1 and CDR2 are SGHRS and YFSETQ. The chain's CDR3 is CASRPIPGLAEETQYF. The CDR3 DNA follows: TGCGCCAGCAGACCGATACCGGGACTAGCGGAAGAGACCCAGTACTTC.

The rearrangement uses TRBV9 and TRBJ1-2; 7 nucleotides match TRBD1. V shed 3 bases and J 3 bases; nucleotides not matched to a gene: 5. The CDR3 consists of 14 residues. Germline V gives CDR1 SGDLS, CDR2 YYNGEE. The CDR3 region has the DNA TGTGCCAGCAGCGCACAGGGGCAGGACTATGGCTACACCTTC. Protein product: CASSAQGQDYGYTF.

J is TRBJ2-7 and V is TRBV5-6, with 10 bases aligning to TRBD2. Trimming at V came to 0 bases and at J to 2 bases, leaving 2 bases not matched to a gene. This CDR3 comprises 15 residues. Germline assignment: CDR1 SGHDT and CDR2 YYEEEE. CDR3 in DNA: TGTGCCAGCAGCTTGGGGGGACTAGCGACCTACGAGCAGTACTTC. Amino acid sequence: CASSLGGLATYEQYF.

The V and J genes are TRBV6-4 and TRBJ2-5, with 7 bases identical to TRBD1. Germline-derived CDR1 and CDR2 are MRHNA and SNTAGT. The CDR3 is made up of 14 amino acids. The junction had 4 bases not matched to a gene; V was cut back by 6 bases and J by 0 bases. The CDR3 is CASSMGTDQETQYF. The CDR3, as DNA: TGTGCCAGCAGCATGGGGACAGACCAAGAGACCCAGTACTTC.

The V call is TRBV24-1, the J call TRBJ1-1; TRBD1 is a possible D gene (6 bases). Germline V gene lookup returns CDR1 KGHDR and CDR2 SFDVKD. This CDR3 contains 13 residues. Trimming pared 9 bases from V and 1 base from J, leaving 11 bases between. The CDR3 here is CATSKQGNTEAFF. The CDR3 DNA reads TGTGCCACCTCAAAACAGGGGAACACTGAAGCTTTCTTT.

The genes are TRBV9 and TRBJ1-3; the D is unclear. V was clipped by 0 bases and J by 6 bases, with 10 bases between them. The CDR3 runs 14 residues. Per the germline V gene, CDR1 is SGDLS and CDR2 is YYNGEE. In DNA, the CDR3 is TGTGCCAGCAGCGTAGGATGGCGTACAAACACCATATATTTT. Encoded protein: CASSVGWRTNTIYF.

The V and J genes are TRBV27 and TRBJ2-7, with D uncertain. The CDR3 contains 14 residues. Germline-derived CDR1 and CDR2 are MNHEY and SMNVEV (reference sequence). Trimming shortened V by 2 bases and J by 4 bases, and 12 bases separated the two germline ends. CDR3 nucleotides: TGTGCCAGCAGTTTACGGGTGGACGTTTACGAGCAGTACTTC. This codes for CASSLRVDVYEQYF.

V and J are TRBV6-2 or TRBV6-3 and TRBJ1-2; no firm D call. Germline CDR1 is MNHEY and CDR2 is SVGEGT. With 3 bases removed from V and 5 bases from J, the gap between germline ends came to 13 bases. The CDR3 sequence is 14 residues long. This chain's CDR3 is CASSYQEGRYGYTF. DNA of the CDR3: TGTGCCAGCAGTTATCAAGAGGGTCGATATGGCTACACCTTC.

The chain has TRBV27 and TRBJ1-1, with D possibly matching TRBD1 (5 bases). The CDR3 has 12 residues. Trimming cost V 5 bases and J 6 bases, with 10 bases left between them. Germline V gene data show CDR1 as MNHEY and CDR2 as SMNVEV (reference sequence). The CDR3 reads CASSPGAAEAFF. The CDR3 DNA sequence: TGTGCCAGCAGTCCCGGGGCAGCTGAAGCTTTCTTT.

This chain uses TRBV5-5 with TRBJ2-2, with TRBD2 identical over 7 bases. V trimming: 0 bases; J trimming: 6 bases; junction bases outside the gene matches: 8. In germline, CDR1 is SGHKS, CDR2 YYEKEE (reference sequence). The CDR3 spans 16 residues. In nucleotides, the CDR3 is TGTGCCAGCAGCTTGGATGTGCCTGGGGGGGCCGGGGAGCTGTTTTTT. Translation: CASSLDVPGGAGELFF. Full variable domain (remainder filled in from reference TRBV5-5 and TRBJ2-2): DAGVTQSPTHLIKTRGQQVTLRCSPISGHKSVSWYQQVLGQGPQFIFQYYEKEERGRGNFPDRFSARQFPNYSSELNVNALLLGDSALYLCASSLDVPGGAGELFFGEGSRLTVL.

The V call is TRBV5-4, the J call TRBJ2-3; D gene uncertain. Between the trimmed V and J ends, which lost 0 bases and 0 bases, there was a span of 8 bases. The germline V gene has CDR1 SGHNT and CDR2 YYREEE (reference sequence). This CDR3 has 15 amino acids. DNA for the CDR3: TGTGCCAGCAGCTTGGTTCCCACTAGCACAGATACGCAGTATTTT. Translated, it gives CASSLVPTSTDTQYF.

V and J are TRBV11-2 and TRBJ1-5; 8 bases line up with TRBD1. CDR3 length: 16 residues. Losses at the gene ends were 5 bases for V and 1 base for J; bases not matched to a gene: 7. Germline CDR1 and CDR2: SGHAT and FQNNGV. CDR3 DNA: TGTGCCAGCAGCCCCGGACAGGGTGCGAGCAATCAGCCCCAGCATTTT. This codes for CASSPGQGASNQPQHF.

This clone was counted a single time. This chain uses TRBV5-4 with TRBJ1-2; D remains unclear. CDR3 length equals 14 residues. CDR1 is SGHNT, CDR2 YYREEE, per germline (reference sequence). V gave up 0 bases and J gave up 0 bases, with 6 bases separating them. The CDR3 reads CASSLDSSNYGYTF. CDR3 nucleotide sequence: TGTGCCAGCAGCTTGGACAGCTCTAACTATGGCTACACCTTC.

This chain links TRBV19 with TRBJ2-5; D perhaps matches TRBD2 (6 bases). Trimming stripped 9 bases from V and 3 bases from J, with 17 bases between. CDR1 is LNHDA, CDR2 SQIVND, per germline (reference sequence). The CDR3 has 14 residues. CDR3 bases: TGTGCCAGCTCCAGCCGGGGGATGGAAGAGACCCAGTACTTC. It codes for CASSSRGMEETQYF.

The rearrangement joins TRBV7-3 to TRBJ2-2; D is unclear. Trimming removed 3 bases from V and 7 bases from J, with 6 bases in between. Germline CDR1 reads SGHTA; CDR2 reads FQGTGA. CDR3 size: 12 residues. The CDR3 DNA sequence: TGTGCCAGCAGCTTTGAGGTCGGGGAGCTGTTTTTT. Protein sequence: CASSFEVGELFF. Drawing the rest from reference TRBV7-3 and TRBJ2-2, the complete variable domain is GAGVSQTPSNKVTEKGKYVELRCDPISGHTALYWYRQSLGQGPEFLIYFQGTGAADDSGLPNDRFFAVRPEGSVSTLKIQRTERGDSAVYLCASSFEVGELFFGEGSRLTVL.

This chain links TRBV19 with TRBJ1-6; 10 bases are shared with TRBD1. V lost 6 bases and J lost 10; bases outside the gene matches: 6. Germline V gives CDR1 LNHDA, CDR2 SQIVND (reference sequence). There are 14 residues in the CDR3. CDR3 in amino acids: CASRPGQGYSPLHF. The CDR3 DNA follows: TGTGCCAGTAGGCCGGGACAGGGGTACTCACCCCTCCACTTT.

The chain combines TRBV5-1 with TRBJ1-4; 9 nucleotides agree with TRBD1. Unmatched junction bases numbered 8, after V lost 3 bases and J lost 8 bases. This CDR3 is built from 15 residues. Germline CDR1 and CDR2: SGHRS and YFSETQ. CDR3 loop: CASSSSGTGREKLFF. DNA of the CDR3: TGCGCCAGCAGCTCAAGCGGGACAGGGAGGGAAAAACTGTTTTTT. Together with reference TRBV5-1 and TRBJ1-4, the CDR3 gives the full variable domain: KAGVTQTPRYLIKTRGQQVTLSCSPISGHRSVSWYQQTPGQGLQFLFEYFSETQRNKGNFPGRFSGRQFSNSRSEMNVSTLELGDSALYLCASSSSGTGREKLFFGSGTQLSVL.

This clone is labeled medium-sized. Within the sample, other DNA sequences also encode this same CDR3. This sequence joins TRBV4-3 and TRBJ2-2; D uncertain. Germline CDR1 reads LGHNA; CDR2 reads YSLEER. V was pared by 1 base and J by 4 bases, with 7 bases between. CDR3 length equals 14 residues. The CDR3 nucleotides are TGCGCCAGCAGCCAAGGGGCTGGCACCGGGGAGCTGTTTTTT. This translates into CASSQGAGTGELFF.